A selection of T cell receptor beta chains follows, all from one sample in a study of blood T cells in healthy people across ages. TCRdb re-called the 5' RACE reads through MiXCR, storing one row per CDR3 protein. The sample holds over a million distinct CDR3 sequences; approximately 59% are singletons and the top ten take more than 6%. Sequencing used blood. The receptors shown here come from a man aged 18 to 29 in good health. CDR3s include the opening cysteine and the closing phenylalanine or tryptophan. Each record gives: D gene, V gene, clone size, J gene, CDR3 DNA, CDR3 protein. D genes are given only for firm matches. The size of a clone is reported for some rows only, either as once, few or many, or as a class for expanded clones.

>NA|TRBV21-1|NA|TRBJ2-1
TGTGCCAGCAGCAAAGCCGCTAGCGGGTCATACAATGAGCAGTTCTTC
CASSKAASGSYNEQFF
>TRBD1|TRBV13|NA|TRBJ2-5
TGTGCCAGCAGCTCCCAGACAGGGGTCCAGACCCAGTACTTC
CASSSQTGVQTQYF
>TRBD1|TRBV30|NA|TRBJ1-2
TGTGCCTGGAACAGGGGTTTTGACGGCTACACCTTC
CAWNRGFDGYTF
>NA|TRBV6-5|NA|TRBJ2-7
TGTGCCAGCAGTTACGTATGGGAAGACGGCTCTTACGAGCAGTACTTC
CASSYVWEDGSYEQYF
>TRBD1|TRBV5-1|NA|TRBJ2-5
TGCGCCAGCAGACGACGATCCGGGACAGAGCAAGGGACCCAGTACTTC
CASRRRSGTEQGTQYF
>TRBD1|TRBV10-3|NA|TRBJ2-5
TGTGCCATCAGTGAGGCGAGGGACAGGGTTGGGACCCAGTACTTC
CAISEARDRVGTQYF
>NA|TRBV4-1|NA|TRBJ1-5
TGCGCCAGCAGCACCCATTCCGGGACACAACAGCCCCAGCATTTT
CASSTHSGTQQPQHF
>TRBD1|TRBV27|many|TRBJ2-7
TGTGCCAGCAGTTTCCAACAGGGGTCCTACGAGCAGTACTTC
CASSFQQGSYEQYF
>NA|TRBV15|NA|TRBJ2-1
TGTGCCACCAGCCCTCATAGACAGGGAGGTGAACAGTTCTTC
CATSPHRQGGEQFF
>NA|TRBV5-1|NA|TRBJ2-5
TGCGCCAGCAGCCGGGGGTCGGACAATGAGCAGTACTTC
CASSRGSDNEQYF
>NA|TRBV7-2|few|TRBJ2-2
TGTGCCAGCAGCCCGACCCGGAACACCGGGGAGCTGTTTTTT
CASSPTRNTGELFF
>NA|TRBV7-2|NA|TRBJ1-2
TGTGCCCTCACGAGGCAGGGGAGTGACTATGGCTACACCTTC
CALTRQGSDYGYTF
>NA|TRBV7-9|NA|TRBJ1-1
TGTGCCAGCAGCTTAGGAGAGGGAAAACGAGCTTTCTTT
CASSLGEGKRAFF
>TRBD2|TRBV27|NA|TRBJ2-1
TGTGCCAGCAGTCCCCAAAGCGGGAGGGTACAAATATACAATGAGCAGTTCTTC
CASSPQSGRVQIYNEQFF
>NA|TRBV7-2|NA|TRBJ2-1
TGTGCCAGCAGCTCACGGGCAGGGGTTCGGAGTGAGCAGTTCTTC
CASSSRAGVRSEQFF
>NA|TRBV6-5|NA|TRBJ1-2
TGTGCCAGCAAACCCGACCCGTGGCAGGCTGATGGCTACACCTTC
CASKPDPWQADGYTF
>NA|TRBV5-5|NA|TRBJ2-5
TGTGCCAGCAGTGACGTGGGGCAACAAGAGACCCAGTACTTC
CASSDVGQQETQYF
>NA|TRBV3-1|NA|TRBJ2-7
TGTGCCAGCAGTGACCCGCAGGCGCCGACCTACGAGCAGTACTTC
CASSDPQAPTYEQYF
>NA|TRBV5-1|once|TRBJ2-3
TGCGCCAGCAGCTTGGAGTCTCCTAGCACAGATACGCAGTATTTT
CASSLESPSTDTQYF
>NA|TRBV9|few|TRBJ2-7
TGTGCCAGCAGCGTGGCACCAACCTACGAGCAGTACTTC
CASSVAPTYEQYF
>NA|TRBV6-6|NA|TRBJ2-5
TGTGCCAGCAGTTACCAATTGACTAGTGGGGTCAGAGAGACCCAGTACTTC
CASSYQLTSGVRETQYF
>NA|TRBV5-1|NA|TRBJ2-5
TGCGCCAGCAGCTACGGGGGCAGTACGTACCAAGAGACCCAGTACTTC
CASSYGGSTYQETQYF
>NA|TRBV9|NA|TRBJ2-2
TGTGCCAGCAGCGAGGGGGCCCAGGGAGGAGGCACCGGGGAGCTGTTTTTT
CASSEGAQGGGTGELFF
>TRBD1|TRBV4-2|NA|TRBJ1-2
TGTGCCAGCAGCCCAAACGACAGGGCGACTGTTGGCTACACCTTC
CASSPNDRATVGYTF
>NA|TRBV15|NA|TRBJ2-1
TGTGCCACCAGCATCGATCGTGGGACAACCAATGAGCAGTTCTTC
CATSIDRGTTNEQFF
>NA|TRBV15|NA|TRBJ1-4
TGTGCCACCAGACACGGGGGGAATGAAAAACTGTTTTTT
CATRHGGNEKLFF
>TRBD2|TRBV6-5|few|TRBJ2-5
TGTGCCAGCAGTTACGGTAGCGGGAGGTCCCTTTACCAAGAGACCCAGTACTTC
CASSYGSGRSLYQETQYF
>NA|TRBV24-1|few|TRBJ2-3
TGTGCCACCAGTGATTTGGGTAGCACAGATACGCAGTATTTT
CATSDLGSTDTQYF
>NA|TRBV29-1|few|TRBJ1-2
TGCAGCGTTGAAGATAACCGTGTAAGGGGGGGTAACTATGGCTACACCTTC
CSVEDNRVRGGNYGYTF
>NA|TRBV25-1|NA|TRBJ1-6
TGTGCCAGCCGATCCCCCGGGACAAGGTTTGGTTCACCCCTCCACTTT
CASRSPGTRFGSPLHF
>NA|TRBV5-1|NA|TRBJ2-1
TGCGCCAGCAGCGCCGGACAGTCCGATGAGCAGTTCTTC
CASSAGQSDEQFF
>NA|TRBV10-3|few|TRBJ2-7
TGTGCCATGGGAGAAAGCCCCTACGAGCAGTACTTC
CAMGESPYEQYF
>NA|TRBV3-1|NA|TRBJ1-1
TGTGCCAGCAGCATCGTTGACGGGGAAGCTTTCTTT
CASSIVDGEAFF
>TRBD2|TRBV9|NA|TRBJ2-1
TGTGCCAGCAGCGGTACTAGCGGGGGCCCGTACAATGAGCAGTTCTTC
CASSGTSGGPYNEQFF
>NA|TRBV24-1|NA|TRBJ1-2
TGTGCCACCAGCCCTCGGGAAGTACCCAGCTACACCTTC
CATSPREVPSYTF
>NA|TRBV3-1|NA|TRBJ1-1
TGTGCCAGCAGCCAAGAGGGGAGACGGAACACTGAAGCTTTCTTT
CASSQEGRRNTEAFF
>NA|TRBV12-3/TRBV12-4|few|TRBJ1-4
TGTGCCAGCAGTTTAAGACACCTTAATGAAAAACTGTTTTTT
CASSLRHLNEKLFF